Shown below are 23 T cell receptor delta chains from a single sample sequenced in a study of γδ T cells in repeated Plasmodium falciparum infection. With CATT, TCRdb re-called clones from the multiplex PCR reads. The profile covers more than 70,000 delta-chain clones, with more than 0.85% appearing a single time and around a tenth taken by the ten largest. Vgamma9/Vdelta2+ and Vdelta2-negative gammadelta T cells were flow-sorted from PBMC for bulk sequencing. Sequencing used gamma-delta T cells from blood. The receptor source for this set is a pool of human donors (malaria-infected and uninfected, not separated).

Of note for this clone: TCRdb's protein, taken from a much larger clone, differs from this DNA's translation at residue 4, likely owing to a read error; the protein displayed comes from the DNA. The chain has TRDV2 and TRDJ1, with TRDD3 matching over 10 bases. In the absence of a J gene in TCRdb, the DNA was matched to germline to assign it here. There are 19 residues in the CDR3. CDR1 and CDR2 from the germline V gene are GEAIGNYY and EKD. The chain's CDR3 is CACNTVMGTGGFATDKLIF. CDR3 DNA sequence: TGTGCCTGTAACACCGTCATGGGGACTGGGGGATTCGCCACCGATAAACTCATCTTT.

This clone was seen a handful of times. This sequence is one base from a far larger clone and is likely a read error. Other DNA sequences in this sample translate to the same CDR3. V gene TRDV1 combines with J gene TRDJ2; D is perhaps TRDD3 (5 bases). The J gene, left out of TCRdb, was set here by checking the DNA against germline. From germline, CDR1 is TSWWSYY and CDR2 QGS. The length of the CDR3 is 24 residues. The CDR3 loop is CALGELESGPRPFWDSTLTAQLFF. The CDR3 coding sequence is TGTGCTCTTGGAGAACTAGAGTCCGGCCCAAGGCCCTTTTGGGATTCAACTTTGACAGCACAACTCTTCTTT.

As regards this clone: TCRdb pairs this DNA with a much larger clone's protein that differs at residue 5, likely a read error; the protein shown was translated from the DNA. The rearrangement joins TRDV2 to TRDJ1; the match to TRDD3 covers 9 bases. Matching the DNA to germline supplied the J gene, which TCRdb does not give. This CDR3 spans 18 amino acids. Germline loops: CDR1 GEAIGNYY, CDR2 EKD. V dropped 3 bases and J dropped 2; count of bases not matched to a gene: 15. The CDR3 is CACDAGYWGKPGTDKLIF. The CDR3, as DNA: TGTGCCTGTGACGCCGGGTACTGGGGGAAACCCGGGACCGATAAACTCATCTTT.

This clone was seen a few times. TCRdb records a much larger clone's protein for this DNA, with a difference at residue 3 that likely arises from a read error; the protein given is the translation of the DNA. The chain joins TRDV1 to TRDJ1; 9 bases are a match to TRDD2. The germline CDR1 and CDR2 sequences are TSWWSYY and QGS. The CDR3 length is 18 residues. Written as DNA, the CDR3 is TGTGCTTTTGGGGAACTTGACCCCTTCCTACGGCACACCGATAAACTCATCTTT. Its translation is CAFGELDPFLRHTDKLIF.

Worth noting for this clone: TCRdb assigns this DNA the protein of a much larger clone, which departs from its translation at residue 6; this likely reflects a read error, and the protein shown comes from translating the DNA. The rearrangement links TRDV1 to TRDJ1; TRDD3 aligns across 8 bases. As TCRdb names no J gene, one was assigned here on the basis of a DNA match to germline. The CDR3 extends over 22 amino acids. V lost 6 bases and J lost 1; bases outside the gene matches: 28. Germline assignment: CDR1 TSWWSYY and CDR2 QGS. The CDR3 region is CALGVDPPSDDQCGIRTDKLIF. CDR3 in DNA: TGTGCTCTTGGTGTAGACCCGCCTTCCGACGACCAATGTGGGATACGCACCGATAAACTCATCTTT.

This clone was counted between two and nine times. TCRdb records a much larger clone's protein for this DNA, with a difference at residue 10 that likely arises from a read error; the protein given is the translation of the DNA. This chain uses TRDV2 with TRDJ1; 7 bases are a match to TRDD3. TCRdb carries no J gene annotation; the J gene was assigned here by matching the DNA with germline. Germline loops: CDR1 GEAIGNYY, CDR2 EKD. CDR3 length: 15 residues. Trimming cost V 0 bases and J 3 bases; bases outside gene matches: 6. The CDR3: CACDTVGGFPDKLIF. For the CDR3, the DNA is TGTGCCTGTGACACCGTCGGGGGATTTCCCGATAAACTCATCTTT.

A remark on this clone: A read error is likely here: a far larger clone is one base away. Other DNA sequences from this sample encode an identical CDR3 as well. CDR3 sequence reads: CACDPSLPSRAGGYKLIF. CDR3 bases: TGTGCCTGTGACCCAAGCCTTCCTAGCCGTGCTGGGGGTTATAAACTCATCTTT. This rearrangement joins TRDV2 to TRDJ1, with D possibly being TRDD2 (8 bases). The J gene, left out of TCRdb, was set here by checking the DNA against germline. The germline V gene encodes CDR1 GEAIGNYY and CDR2 EKD. The germline V and J ends were trimmed by 3 bases and 6 bases, with 28 bases remaining between them. This CDR3 region has 18 residues.

Details on this clone: The TCRdb protein comes from a much larger clone and disagrees with this DNA's translation at residue 14, likely due to a read error; the protein given here is derived from the DNA. The V gene call reads TRDV1; no J gene was called. This CDR3 has 15 amino acids. Germline lookup yields CDR1 TSWWSYY and CDR2 QGS. The CDR3 here is CALGAPSYTIIKLTF. The CDR3 bases are TGTGCTCTTGGGGCCCCTTCGTACACGATAATAAAACTCACCTTT.

This clone has a handful of counts. Translating this DNA gives a protein that differs at residue 12 from the TCRdb one, which belongs to a much larger clone; a read error is likely, and the protein shown is this translation. This chain links TRDV2 with TRDJ2; 12 nucleotides line up with TRDD3. Since TCRdb gives no J gene, matching the DNA to germline was used here to assign it. Germline CDR1 is GEAIGNYY and CDR2 is EKD. This CDR3 spans 16 amino acids. This CDR3 is CACDVLGDTLTVQLFF. CDR3 coding DNA: TGTGCCTGTGACGTACTGGGGGATACTTTGACAGTACAACTCTTCTTT.

On this clone itself: This is likely an artifact of a read error, given a far larger clone one base away. The sample has other DNA sequences that encode this CDR3 too. The gene calls are TRDV2 and TRDJ1, with D perhaps TRDD2 (9 bases). TCRdb leaves out the J gene; it was filled in here by matching the DNA to germline. With 1 base removed from V and 0 bases from J, the gap between germline ends came to 29 bases. The CDR3 is made up of 21 amino acids. Per germline, CDR1 GEAIGNYY and CDR2 EKD. The CDR3 sequence: CACDTAFLRTGGPKYTDKLIF. Here the CDR3 DNA reads TGTGCCTGTGACACGGCCTTCCTACGGACTGGGGGCCCTAAATACACCGATAAACTCATCTTT.

On this clone itself: An end of the junction does not agree with germline; a read error may underlie this. The chain couples TRDV1 to TRDJ1, with D possibly matching TRDD3 (6 bases). Germline V gene data show CDR1 as TSWWSYY and CDR2 as QGS. The CDR3 is 22 amino acids. The CDR3 here is CALGELGRRLGGTGRDTGKLIF. The CDR3 nucleotides read TGTGCTCTTGGGGAACTCGGGCGACGATTGGGGGGTACGGGGCGAGACACCGGTAAACTCATCTTT.

This clone was seen more than once but under ten times. The amino acid sequence in TCRdb belongs to a much larger clone and departs from this DNA's translation at residue 8, likely a sequencing read error; the sequence shown is translated from the DNA. The chain recombines TRDV2 with TRDJ2; no clear D gene. Here the J gene was assigned by germline matching of the DNA, as TCRdb has none. V was trimmed by 0 bases and J by 8 bases, leaving 15 bases between them. The CDR3 spans 15 residues. Germline assignment: CDR1 GEAIGNYY and CDR2 EKD. The CDR3 here is CACDTLRVDLAQLFF. As DNA, the CDR3 is TGTGCCTGTGACACCCTTAGGGTAGACCTGGCACAACTCTTCTTT.

Comment on this clone: Only one base separates this from a far larger clonotype, so it likely reflects a read error. This sample also contains other DNA sequences that code for the same CDR3. The chain joins TRDV1 to TRDJ1; TRDD3 aligns across 8 bases. Trimming removed 3 bases from V and 3 bases from J; junction bases left unmatched: 18. The CDR3 totals 19 residues. Germline lookup yields CDR1 TSWWSYY and CDR2 QGS. The CDR3 DNA follows: TGTGCTCTTGGGGAGTACGACTACTGGGGGGTAGGGAAGTCCGATAAACTCATCTTT. Protein product: CALGEYDYWGVGKSDKLIF.

This clone was counted many times. TCRdb's entry gives the protein of a much larger clone, which mismatches this DNA's translation at residue 8, likely from a read error; the protein reported here is translated from the DNA. The rearrangement joins TRAV38-2/DV8 to TRDJ1; a weak D match, TRDD3 (9 bases). With 2 bases removed from V and 2 bases from J, the gap between germline ends came to 37 bases. The germline CDR1 and CDR2 sequences are TSESDYY and QEAYKQQN. CDR3 length equals 23 residues. CDR3 in amino acids: CAYRSKIPFLDPTGGHGTDKLIF. The CDR3 DNA is TGTGCTTATAGGAGTAAGATTCCCTTCCTAGACCCTACTGGGGGACACGGGACCGATAAACTCATCTTT.

Turning to this clone: A far larger clone is only one base removed, so a read error is likely. The sample carries other DNA sequences with the same CDR3. V gene TRDV1 was called; the J gene was not; the table's D call of TRDD3 was not tested on the DNA. This CDR3 is built from 22 residues. Germline-derived CDR1 and CDR2 are TSWWSYY and QGS. DNA of the CDR3: TGTGCTCTTGGGGCCTACCCTGTCGCCTTCCTAAAGTACTGGGGGAAAACCGATAAGCTCATCTTT. This codes for CALGAYPVAFLKYWGKTDKLIF.

Comment on this clone: The protein held in TCRdb is that of a much larger clone and does not match this DNA's translation at residue 8, likely because of a read error; the protein shown is translated from the DNA. In nucleotides, the CDR3 is TGTGCTCTTGGGATGTTTCCTTTAAAACTCATCTTT. Amino acid sequence: CALGMFPLKLIF. V usage is TRDV1 and J usage is TRDJ1; a possible D gene is TRDD2 (5 bases). The J gene, not given by TCRdb, was assigned here from a germline match of the nucleotide sequence. Germline V gene lookup returns CDR1 TSWWSYY and CDR2 QGS. V lost 5 bases to trimming and J lost 8 bases, with 12 bases between them. The CDR3 loop spans 12 amino acids.

Of note for this clone: TCRdb records a much larger clone's protein for this DNA, with a difference at residue 22 that likely arises from a read error; the protein given is the translation of the DNA. The V gene is TRDV1, but the J gene lacks a call; the table's D call TRDD3 went unverified against the DNA. There are 24 residues in the CDR3. Germline-derived CDR1 and CDR2 are TSWWSYY and QGS. CDR3 nucleotides: TGTGCTCTTGGGGAACGAGGCTTCTACCCCTACTGGGGGAGACGGGGTAGGTACACCGATAAACCCATCTTT. Protein product: CALGERGFYPYWGRRGRYTDKPIF.

Of note for this clone: The TCRdb record carries a much larger clone's protein, which differs from this DNA's translation at residue 10; a read error is the likely cause, and the protein listed here is the DNA translation. This chain joins TRDV1 and TRDJ1, with a weak D call TRDD3 (7 bases). Germline lookup yields CDR1 TSWWSYY and CDR2 QGS. The V end lost 1 base, the J end lost 4 bases, and 34 bases lay between the germline ends. This CDR3 is 22 amino acids long. As DNA, the CDR3 is TGTGCTCTTGGGGAACCCGACGCTTCCTGGAAAACTGGGGACTCTCGGGGCGATAAACTCATCTTT. The encoded protein is CALGEPDASWKTGDSRGDKLIF.

This clone turned up a few times. The protein TCRdb gives is from a much larger clone and does not agree with this DNA's translation at residue 3, likely a read error; the protein shown here comes from the DNA. V is TRDV2 and J is TRDJ3, with 9 bases fitting TRDD3. No J segment appears in TCRdb, so it was assigned here by matching the sequence to germline. The CDR3 has 22 amino acids. From germline, CDR1 is GEAIGNYY and CDR2 EKD. The CDR3 coding sequence is TGTGCCCGTGACACCGTCATCGCAAGGGGATACGAGAGCTCCTGGGACACCCGACAGATGTTTTTC. Translating gives CARDTVIARGYESSWDTRQMFF.

In this sample, this clone turned up a few times. For this DNA, TCRdb reports the protein of a much larger clone, which diverges at residue 12, most likely from a read error; the protein presented here is translated directly from the DNA. This chain connects TRDV2 to TRDJ1; TRDD3 agrees at 7 bases. The J gene, missing from TCRdb, was assigned here through DNA to germline matching. This CDR3 comprises 19 residues. CDR1 GEAIGNYY and CDR2 EKD come from the germline V gene. The ends lost 0 bases at V and 0 bases at J; junction bases unmatched: 15. CDR3 nucleotide sequence: TGTGCCTGTGACACCGTTTCCCCTGGGGGGGGCCGGTACACCGATAAACTCATCTTT. Its protein is CACDTVSPGGGRYTDKLIF.

This clone occurred many times. It is likely a read error: a sequence one base away is far more abundant. This same CDR3 is encoded by further DNA sequences in the sample. No J gene call was made, and the V gene is TRDV1; the D segment call TRDD3 is taken from the table without a DNA check. Germline lookup yields CDR1 TSWWSYY and CDR2 QGS. The CDR3 totals 17 residues. The CDR3: CALGFTGGYPPTAQLFF. CDR3 nucleotides: TGTGCTCTTGGATTTACTGGGGGATACCCCCCGACAGCACAACTCTTCTTC.

On this clone itself: TCRdb lists the protein of a much larger clone for this DNA, which differs at residue 3, so this is likely a read error; the protein given here is translated from the DNA itself. The chain links TRDV1 to TRDJ1; 7 nucleotides agree with TRDD3. In germline, CDR1 is TSWWSYY, CDR2 QGS. This CDR3 has 19 residues. CDR3 DNA sequence: TGTGCTATTGGGGAATCTACGCAGTACTGGGGAGTGTACACCGATAAACTCATCTTT. This gives the protein CAIGESTQYWGVYTDKLIF.

On this clone: The protein that TCRdb holds for this DNA derives from a much larger clone and differs from the translated DNA at residue 10, which likely indicates a read error; the protein shown here is translated from the DNA. The chain is built from TRDV1 and TRDJ1, with TRDD3 identical over 10 bases. Here the J gene was assigned by germline matching of the DNA, as TCRdb has none. This CDR3 spans 19 amino acids. V lost 8 bases and J lost 1; bases outside the gene matches: 19. Germline V lookup: CDR1 TSWWSYY, CDR2 QGS. Here the CDR3 DNA reads TGTGCTCTTTCCTTCGCTGGGGGATATCAACTCCGCGGCACCGATAAACTCATCTTT. Its protein product is CALSFAGGYQLRGTDKLIF.